These 13 T cell receptor beta chains share one sample of origin, sequenced in a study of T cell responses to AZD1222 COVID-19 vaccine (TCRdb year 2021). The protocol used for the library was the immunoSEQ multiplex PCR assay. As stored in TCRdb, this immuneACCESS dataset retains in-frame rearrangements with V and J assigned. A fraction of the clones does not appear; measured against another copy, unresolved V genes explain less than half of the discrepancy, and the remainder lacks a known reason. In this sample the table shows roughly 120,000 clones, roughly 87% of which occur a single time. Together, the top ten hold roughly 10% of the sample. The sample's time point label, in plain terms: baseline before first vaccination. Source: peripheral blood, taken on day 0 of AZD1222 vaccination. These receptors were taken from an adult in good health.

The chain couples TRBV7-2 to TRBJ2-2, with 9 bases lining up with TRBD1. The V and J ends lost 1 base and 7 bases, in that order; junction bases with no gene match: 10. The CDR3 totals 17 residues. CDR1 and CDR2 from the germline V gene are SGHTA and FQGNSA. CDR3 in DNA: TGTGCCAGCAGCTTAGGTTTACCGGGACAGGGTGACGGGGAGCTGTTTTTT. Its protein is CASSLGLPGQGDGELFF.

The chain combines TRBV29-1 with TRBJ1-1; possibly TRBD1 for D (5 bases). In germline, CDR1 is SQVTM, CDR2 ANQGSEA. The ends were cut back, 5 bases at V and 1 base at J, with 14 bases in the middle. CDR3 length equals 14 residues. CDR3 nucleotide sequence: TGCAGCGTTCCGGGTTCGACAGCGAACACTGAAGCTTTCTTT. It is translated as CSVPGSTANTEAFF.

The chain has TRBV27 and TRBJ2-5; 8 nucleotides agree with TRBD1. Germline-derived CDR1 and CDR2 are MNHEY and SMNVEV (reference sequence). The CDR3 runs to 18 residues. Unmatched junction bases numbered 12, after V lost 1 base and J lost 2 bases. CDR3: CASSLFFRDRLGQETQYF. The CDR3 nucleotides read TGTGCCAGCAGTTTATTTTTCCGGGACAGGTTGGGTCAAGAGACCCAGTACTTC.

The CDR3 loop reads CASSYKGPLAGTTDTQYF. The DNA of the CDR3 is TGCGCCAGCAGCTACAAGGGCCCACTAGCGGGGACCACAGATACGCAGTATTTT. This chain links TRBV4-1 with TRBJ2-3; 10 bases are a match to TRBD2. The CDR3 sequence is 18 residues long. J lost 2 bases, V lost 5 bases, and 13 bases had no gene match. CDR1 and CDR2 from the germline V gene are MGHRA and YSYEKL.

The CDR3 DNA sequence: TGTGCCAGCAGCTCCAGACTAGCGAGCTACAATGAGCAGTTCTTC. It yields the protein CASSSRLASYNEQFF. The V and J genes are TRBV11-2 and TRBJ2-1, with 8 nucleotides matching TRBD2. V shed 4 bases, J shed 3 bases, and the junction held 5 bases outside the gene matches. The germline V gene has CDR1 SGHAT and CDR2 FQNNGV. There are 15 residues in the CDR3.

The V call is TRBV7-9, the J call TRBJ2-2; D remains unclear. This CDR3 has 12 residues. Deletions cut 3 bases from V and 2 bases from J, with 1 base between. Germline V CDR1 and CDR2: SEHNR, FQNEAQ (reference sequence). CDR3 in DNA: TGTGCCAGCAGCTTTAACACCGGGGAGCTGTTTTTT. As protein: CASSFNTGELFF.

The V call is TRBV29-1, the J call TRBJ1-2; possible D gene TRBD1, 5 bases. The germline V gene encodes CDR1 SQVTM and CDR2 ANQGSEA. V lost 4 bases, J lost 6 bases, and 15 bases lay in between. CDR3 length: 13 residues. In DNA form, the CDR3 reads TGCAGCGTTGCAGCATCCACAGGTGATGGCTACACCTTC. It specifies CSVAASTGDGYTF.

The chain is built from TRBV4-3 and TRBJ2-7; D not certain. Trimming removed 4 bases from V and 3 bases from J, with 13 bases in between. This CDR3 contains 14 residues. Per germline, CDR1 LGHNA and CDR2 YSLEER. DNA for the CDR3: TGCGCCAGCAGCCGGACCTTCAAGGGCTACGAGCAGTACTTC. Encoded protein: CASSRTFKGYEQYF.

V and J are TRBV5-6 and TRBJ2-7; D could derive from TRBD1 or TRBD2 (5 bases each). CDR1 and CDR2 from the germline V gene are SGHDT and YYEEEE. Trimming shortened V by 8 bases and J by 1 base, and 13 bases separated the two germline ends. This CDR3 contains 13 residues. In nucleotides, the CDR3 is TGTGCCAGTGCATCAGAGGGGTCCTACGAGCAGTACTTC. Encoded protein: CASASEGSYEQYF.

The J gene is TRBJ2-3, the V gene TRBV6-5; 8 positions agree with TRBD1. The CDR3 has 13 residues. Germline V gives CDR1 MNHEY, CDR2 SVGAGI. V shed 8 bases, J shed 10 bases, and the junction held 11 bases outside the gene matches. As DNA, the CDR3 is TGTGCCAGCGGGACAGGAGGGGGGTTGGCGCAGTATTTT. This codes for CASGTGGGLAQYF.

The rearrangement uses TRBV6-1 and TRBJ2-7, with TRBD1 identical over 9 bases. The CDR3 length is 16 residues. Germline values: CDR1 MNHNS, CDR2 SASEGT. The V gene end was trimmed by 0 bases and the J gene end by 2 bases; junction bases not matched to a gene: 5. CDR3 region: CASSEASQGAAYEQYF. The CDR3 DNA is TGTGCCAGCAGTGAAGCCTCACAGGGGGCGGCCTACGAGCAGTACTTC.

V gene TRBV11-1 combines with J gene TRBJ2-7; the D gene is possibly TRBD1 (5 bases). Germline lookup yields CDR1 SGHAT and CDR2 FQDESV (reference sequence). The CDR3 length is 16 residues. The ends were cut back, 4 bases at V and 0 bases at J, with 16 bases in the middle. The CDR3 reads CASSSGNMTLSYEQYF. The CDR3 DNA sequence: TGTGCCAGCAGCTCAGGGAACATGACGCTCTCCTACGAGCAGTACTTC.

The chain recombines TRBV19 with TRBJ1-6, with D possibly being TRBD1 (5 bases). Trimming removed 5 bases at V and 7 bases at J, with 21 bases between. Germline-derived CDR1 and CDR2 are LNHDA and SQIVND (reference sequence). The CDR3 spans 17 residues. DNA for the CDR3: TGTGCCAGTAGTTACCAGCCTAGGGGCTACTCCAATTCACCCCTCCACTTT. This gives the protein CASSYQPRGYSNSPLHF.